This TCR beta chain was identified in a study of T cells after yellow fever vaccination. With regard to this clonotype: Its target is unknown.

For TCR, cDNA came from 5'RACE template switching, which added a universal primer site and UMIs. TCRdb re-analysed the 5' RACE reads in MiXCR, keeping a single row per CDR3 protein. The sample holds roughly 300,000 distinct CDR3 sequences, around 7% seen once. V gave up 4 bases and J gave up 1 base; unmatched junction bases: 3. CDR3 length: 14 amino acids. Germline values: CDR1 LGHNA, CDR2 YSLEER. Study-wide results and caveats: Primary-vaccination clones mostly resurfaced post-booster (nearly 97% CD4, under 90% CD8).

This specimen consisted of PBMCs, obtained about 49 days after the first yellow fever vaccination. The J gene is TRBJ2-5, the V gene TRBV4-3, with 7 bases lining up with TRBD1. The origin of this receptor is a man aged 18 to 35 who received the YFV17D yellow fever vaccine. CDR3 DNA sequence: TGCGCCAGCAGCCGGGGACAGTTCCAAGAGACCCAGTACTTC. Residues: CASSRGQFQETQYF.